This T cell receptor beta chain was obtained from a study of cytomegalovirus exposure and HLA in healthy donors. PCR primers comprised 60 Vbeta and 13 Jbeta primers. The data were produced by immunoSEQ multiplex PCR, yet TCRdb's version contains in-frame clones alone and is incomplete. This sample has fewer than 200,000 clones, with roughly 84% found just once. Study conclusions and caveats: Reported findings show TCR beta sequences accurately forecast HLA-A and HLA-B alleles in most subjects.

Trimming left V 2 bases short and J 3 bases short, with 8 bases between. CDR3 length: 13 amino acids. The germline gives CDR1 LNHDA, CDR2 SQIVND (reference sequence). As for this clone: Antigen unknown.

V gene TRBV19 combines with J gene TRBJ2-7; D unresolved. The specimen sequenced was PBMCs. This TCR was sampled from a man aged 30 to 39 in good health and CMV-seropositive. CDR3 DNA sequence: TGTGCCAGTAGTATAAGCGAGTTCTACGAGCAGTACTTC. Translated, it gives CASSISEFYEQYF.